Each of the 9 T cell receptor beta chains below was sequenced from the same sample in a study of blood T cell repertoires in COVID-19. Some clones are missing from TCRdb's copy, which holds only in-frame ones; the method was immunoSEQ multiplex PCR. The sample has fewer than 150,000 clones; approximately 84% are singletons. Sequenced material: peripheral blood. Receptor source: a man aged 45-65 years with acute or convalescent COVID-19.

This sequence joins TRBV3-1 (or the pseudogene TRBV3-2) and TRBJ1-5; maybe TRBD1 (6 bases). Germline loops: CDR1 LGHDT, CDR2 YNNKEL (reference sequence). Trimming removed 0 bases from V and 10 bases from J, with 13 bases in between. The CDR3 has 14 residues. CDR3 coding DNA: TGTGCCAGCAGCCAAGACAGAGGGGGTGGTCCCCAGCATTTT. This translates into CASSQDRGGGPQHF.

The chain carries TRBV28 and TRBJ1-1, with D hard to call. CDR1 and CDR2 (germline): MDHEN, SYDVKM. This CDR3 has 14 residues. The germline V and J ends were trimmed by 2 bases and 0 bases, with 7 bases remaining between them. The CDR3 sequence: CASSLHGMNTEAFF. Here the CDR3 DNA reads TGTGCCAGCAGTTTACATGGCATGAACACTGAAGCTTTCTTT.

The chain couples TRBV5-4 to TRBJ1-1; D is ambiguous. The CDR3 consists of 13 residues. CDR1 is SGHNT, CDR2 YYREEE, per germline (reference sequence). V was trimmed by 0 bases and J by 7 bases, leaving 10 bases between them. CDR3 in DNA: TGTGCCAGCAGCTTGGATCCTGGAGTTGAAGCTTTCTTT. It specifies CASSLDPGVEAFF.

The chain recombines TRBV27 with TRBJ2-3; 11 bases fit TRBD2. V was pared by 8 bases and J by 10 bases, with 14 bases of the junction left unmatched. The germline gives CDR1 MNHEY, CDR2 SMNVEV (reference sequence). The CDR3 is 15 residues long. CDR3 sequence: CASQIGTSGGVAQYF. Written as DNA, the CDR3 is TGTGCCAGCCAAATAGGGACTAGCGGCGGGGTGGCGCAGTATTTT.

This clone was seen a single time. The chain has TRBV7-6 and TRBJ1-1; TRBD1 is a possible D gene (5 bases). The germline V gene encodes CDR1 SGHVS and CDR2 FNYEAQ. The CDR3 sequence is 13 residues long. Trimming removed 2 bases at V and 4 bases at J, with 8 bases between. The CDR3 loop is CASSLSQGTEAFF. DNA for the CDR3: TGTGCCAGCAGCTTAAGCCAGGGCACTGAAGCTTTCTTT.

The chain couples TRBV5-1 to TRBJ1-1; a weak D match, TRBD1 (5 bases). Germline loops: CDR1 SGHRS, CDR2 YFSETQ. The CDR3 consists of 15 residues. V shed 0 bases and J shed 5 bases, with 14 bases lying between them. CDR3 bases: TGCGCCAGCAGCTTGGCCGCGTGGGAGGGGACTGAAGCTTTCTTT. Amino acids: CASSLAAWEGTEAFF. The whole variable domain, remainder taken from reference TRBV5-1 and TRBJ1-1, is KAGVTQTPRYLIKTRGQQVTLSCSPISGHRSVSWYQQTPGQGLQFLFEYFSETQRNKGNFPGRFSGRQFSNSRSEMNVSTLELGDSALYLCASSLAAWEGTEAFFGQGTRLTVV.

This clone was recorded only once. V usage is TRBV24-1 and J usage is TRBJ1-2; D unresolved. This CDR3 contains 13 residues. Germline CDR1 is KGHDR and CDR2 is SFDVKD. The V and J ends lost 0 bases and 2 bases respectively, with 3 bases between them. DNA for the CDR3: TGTGCCACCAGTGATTTGGAGAACTATGGCTACACCTTC. Translation: CATSDLENYGYTF.

The CDR3, as DNA: TGTGCCACCGGGGACAGAAATGAAAAACTGTTTTTT. It translates to CATGDRNEKLFF. This chain connects TRBV2 to TRBJ1-4; 7 bases fit TRBD1. The CDR3 spans 12 residues. Germline lookup yields CDR1 SNHLY and CDR2 FYNNEI. V shed 10 bases, J shed 5 bases, and the junction held 4 bases outside the gene matches.

This chain links TRBV5-4 with TRBJ1-4; 9 positions agree with TRBD1. The germline V gene has CDR1 SGHNT and CDR2 YYREEE (reference sequence). J was trimmed by 5 bases and V by 4 bases; bases with no gene match: 3. The CDR3 has 14 amino acids. CDR3 in amino acids: CASSVQGANEKLFF. DNA of the CDR3: TGTGCCAGCAGCGTACAGGGGGCGAATGAAAAACTGTTTTTT.